The T cell receptor beta chain under discussion was sequenced for a study of cytomegalovirus exposure and HLA in healthy donors. Findings and caveats of the study: Most observed TCR sequences were rare, whereas some public TCRs were detected in many donors. Some highly shared sequence variants likely arose as a pipeline artifact. A later analysis linked around 17,000 TCR beta sequences to HLA alleles at 0.05 false discovery rate.

Concerning this clone: Its matching antigen is unknown.

It was with 60 Vbeta and 13 Jbeta primers that the PCR ran. The data were produced by immunoSEQ multiplex PCR, yet TCRdb's version contains in-frame clones alone and is incomplete. This sample has about 120,000 clones, with around 77% found just once. This CDR3 region has 16 residues. V dropped 0 bases and J dropped 4 bases, with 13 bases sitting between them. From germline, CDR1 is LNHDA and CDR2 SQIVND (reference sequence). Sequencing was done on a sample of PBMCs. This receptor was obtained from a man in his fifties in good health and CMV-seropositive. The chain couples TRBV19 to TRBJ1-3; a possible D gene is TRBD1 (5 bases). Written as DNA, the CDR3 is TGTGCCAGTAGTATAGAACACAGGACCAGAGGAAACACCATATATTTT. This sequence encodes CASSIEHRTRGNTIYF. Combining the CDR3 with reference TRBV19 and TRBJ1-3 gives the whole variable domain DGGITQSPKYLFRKEGQNVTLSCEQNLNHDAMYWYRQDPGQGLRLIYYSQIVNDFQKGDIAEGYSVSREKKESFPLTVTSAQKNPTAFYLCASSIEHRTRGNTIYFGEGSWLTVV.